Presented here are 26 T cell receptor beta chains from one specimen sequenced in a study of tumor and adjacent non-tumor tissue in lung cancer. Three rounds of nested PCR, following a modified ARM-PCR protocol, produced the TCRbeta library. TCRdb recomputed calls from the multiplex PCR reads with MiXCR, one row per CDR3 protein. The data hold some 200,000 distinct CDR3 sequences, with about 71% observed a single time. The template was RNA from unsorted bulk tissue. The sequencing sample was made of lung tumor tissue. The source of these receptors is a man between 60 and 75 years old with non-small cell lung cancer.

The chain joins TRBV5-1 to TRBJ1-5; 8 bases line up with TRBD1. Germline V gives CDR1 SGHRS, CDR2 YFSETQ. The ends lost 4 bases at V and 3 bases at J; junction bases unmatched: 9. The CDR3 contains 16 residues. CDR3 DNA sequence: TGCGCCAGCAGCCCGCAGCCGGGACAGGTCAATCAGCCCCAGCATTTT. It yields the protein CASSPQPGQVNQPQHF.

Comment on this clonotype: A read error is likely, as this CDR3 ends without the conserved phenylalanine or tryptophan. The chain carries TRBV4-1 and TRBJ2-1; D unresolved. Germline CDR1 and CDR2: MGHRA and YSYEKL. Deletions cut 3 bases from V and 7 bases from J, with 7 bases between. The CDR3 is 12 amino acids. CDR3 amino acids: CASSQSYNEQFL. CDR3 sequence (DNA): TGCGCCAGCAGCCAGAGCTATAATGAGCAGTTCTTA.

The J gene is TRBJ1-2, the V gene TRBV29-1; D not certain. Trimming took off 1 base at V and 7 bases at J, with 13 bases between the two ends. CDR1 is SQVTM, CDR2 ANQGSEA, per germline. The CDR3 length is 13 residues. For the CDR3, the DNA is TGCAGCGTTGAAGGGATACGACTAGGTGGCTACACCTTC. Protein: CSVEGIRLGGYTF.

About this clonotype: The CDR3 end shows no conserved phenylalanine or tryptophan, and so a read error is likely. The V call is TRBV29-1, the J call TRBJ1-1; D call uncertain. The germline CDR1 and CDR2 sequences are SQVTM and ANQGSEA. Trimming removed 4 bases from V and 6 bases from J, with 12 bases in between. CDR3 length: 12 residues. The CDR3 bases are TGCAGCGTTGTAGATGGATCCGCTGAAGCTTTCCTT. Its protein product is CSVVDGSAEAFL.

Note on this clonotype: One junction end does not reproduce the germline sequence, and a read error may be involved. V gene TRBV20-1 combines with J gene TRBJ2-7, with 9 bases fitting TRBD1. The CDR3 sequence is 13 residues long. In germline, CDR1 is DFQATT, CDR2 SNEGSKA (reference sequence). CDR3 loop: CSTSSDRGFEQYF. CDR3 coding DNA: TGCAGTACTAGCTCCGACAGGGGGTTCGAGCAGTACTTC.

Note on this clonotype: The junction differs from germline at one of its ends, possibly a read error. This chain joins TRBV12-3 or TRBV12-4 and TRBJ2-3; D is undetermined. There are 13 residues in the CDR3. The CDR3 coding sequence is TGTGCTAGCACCCCCGTTAGCACGGATGCGCAGTATTTT. This codes for CASTPVSTDAQYF.

Many counts were recorded for this clonotype. V gene TRBV11-2 combines with J gene TRBJ2-3; no reliable D call. Germline CDR1 is SGHAT and CDR2 is FQNNGV. The CDR3 extends over 13 amino acids. V was clipped by 2 bases and J by 2 bases, with 5 bases between them. The CDR3 coding sequence is TGTGCCAGCAGCTTAAGGCACACAGATACGCAGTATTTT. Protein sequence: CASSLRHTDTQYF. Full variable domain (missing parts from reference TRBV11-2 and TRBJ2-3): EAGVAQSPRYKIIEKRQSVAFWCNPISGHATLYWYQQILGQGPKLLIQFQNNGVVDDSQLPKDRFSAERLKGVDSTLKIQPAKLEDSAVYLCASSLRHTDTQYFGPGTRLTVL.

This clonotype was detected only a few times. The CDR3 bases are TGCGCCAGCCGCCTAGATCGAACTAATTCACCCCTCCACTTT. This gives the protein CASRLDRTNSPLHF. This chain uses TRBV5-1 with TRBJ1-6; D not resolved. Germline assignment: CDR1 SGHRS and CDR2 YFSETQ. V was clipped by 7 bases and J by 6 bases, with 14 bases between them. The CDR3 has 14 residues.

On this clonotype itself: A much larger clone differs by one base, so this may be a read error. The rearrangement joins TRBV29-1 to TRBJ2-7; no definite D call. Germline CDR1 reads SQVTM; CDR2 reads ANQGSEA. Trimming took off 2 bases at V and 2 bases at J, with 13 bases between the two ends. The CDR3 has 14 residues. The CDR3 DNA is TGCAGCGTTGAATGGTTTAGAGTACCCTACGAGCAGTACTTC. This encodes CSVEWFRVPYEQYF.

The chain carries TRBV20-1 and TRBJ2-5; TRBD2 matches 9 bases. The CDR3 is made up of 15 amino acids. Per germline, CDR1 DFQATT and CDR2 SNEGSKA (reference sequence). V was clipped by 5 bases and J by 5 bases; unmatched bases: 12. CDR3: CSAEASGIMGETQYF. DNA for the CDR3: TGCAGTGCTGAAGCTAGCGGGATAATGGGGGAGACCCAGTACTTC.

Details on this clonotype: A junction end diverges from the germline sequence, so it may reflect a read error. This chain links TRBV11-3 with TRBJ2-2, with 10 positions matching TRBD1. Germline CDR1 SGHNT, CDR2 YENEEA. The CDR3 length is 19 residues. CDR3 loop: CARSFGTGAPGMNTGELFF. CDR3 nucleotide sequence: TGTGCCAGGAGCTTTGGGACAGGGGCACCCGGTATGAACACCGGGGAGCTGTTTTTT.

The chain employs TRBV4-3 and TRBJ2-5; D perhaps matches TRBD2 (5 bases). Between the trimmed V and J ends, which lost 0 bases and 2 bases, there was a span of 13 bases. This CDR3 spans 16 amino acids. Germline values: CDR1 LGHNA, CDR2 YSLEER. The CDR3 DNA reads as TGCGCCAGCAGCCAAGAGGGGATAGCGACGCAAGAGACCCAGTACTTC. The encoded protein is CASSQEGIATQETQYF.

This clonotype was detected a few times. The rearrangement joins TRBV20-1 to TRBJ2-3; 7 bases align to TRBD2. The CDR3 sequence is 15 residues long. CDR1 is DFQATT, CDR2 SNEGSKA, per germline (reference sequence). V trimming: 5 bases; J trimming: 6 bases; junction bases outside the gene matches: 14. CDR3 nucleotide sequence: TGCAGTGCTCTACTCTCTAGTGGGGGGGTTGATACGCAGTATTTT. Translation gives CSALLSSGGVDTQYF.

About this clonotype: Germline and junction disagree at one end, which may indicate a read error. This rearrangement joins TRBV6-1 to TRBJ1-4; TRBD1 might be the D (5 bases). The CDR3 is 20 residues long. The V gene's germline CDR1 is MNHNS and CDR2 SASEGT. The CDR3 coding sequence is TGTGCCGGCAGTGAACTTACTTCTTTCGGGGCCTCGGCAACTAATGAAAAACTGTTTTTT. This gives the protein CAGSELTSFGASATNEKLFF.

Remarks on this clonotype: At one end, the junction sequence differs from germline, possibly due to a read error. The chain couples TRBV4-3 to TRBJ2-7, with 9 bases matching TRBD2. In germline, CDR1 is LGHNA, CDR2 YSLEER. The CDR3 runs 19 residues. This CDR3 reads CASSQDLHPTSGWIYEQYF. Here the CDR3 DNA reads TGTGCCAGCAGCCAAGACCTGCACCCCACTAGCGGGTGGATCTACGAGCAGTACTTC.

The rearrangement joins TRBV6-1 to TRBJ2-3; perhaps TRBD2 as D (5 bases). Between the trimmed V and J ends, which lost 8 bases and 15 bases, there was a span of 24 bases. CDR3 size: 13 residues. Per germline, CDR1 MNHNS and CDR2 SASEGT. CDR3 amino acids: CASLAGRTDSHYF. CDR3 nucleotide sequence: TGTGCCAGCCTAGCAGGTCGCACAGATTCCCATTATTTT.

The chain has TRBV4-1 and TRBJ2-3, with a tentative D call TRBD2 (5 bases). The germline gives CDR1 MGHRA, CDR2 YSYEKL. The CDR3 covers 13 residues. The V end lost 2 bases, the J end lost 14 bases, and 17 bases lay between the germline ends. The CDR3 DNA sequence: TGCGCCAGCAGCCAAACGGACTTGGATACGTTGTATTTT. Protein: CASSQTDLDTLYF.

To note about this clonotype: A read error may produce the germline difference seen at one junction end. This sequence joins TRBV4-3 and TRBJ1-4, with 9 bases aligning to TRBD1. The CDR3 has 15 residues. The germline CDR1 and CDR2 sequences are LGHNA and YSLEER. The DNA of the CDR3 is TGCGCCAGCAGCCAAACGACAGGGGGATATGAAATACTGTTTTTT. This encodes CASSQTTGGYEILFF.

Notes on this clonotype: A much larger clone is a single base away; this may be a read error. V is TRBV6-1 and J is TRBJ2-4; D might be TRBD1 (5 bases). CDR1 is MNHNS, CDR2 SASEGT, per germline. CDR3 size: 14 residues. DNA of the CDR3: TGTGCCAGCAGTGACCCAGGGTTCGTGAACATTCGGTACTTC. It codes for CASSDPGFVNIRYF.

As to this clonotype: This could be a read error, since a much larger clone is one nucleotide away. The J gene is TRBJ2-1, the V gene TRBV29-1; D might be TRBD1 (5 bases). Per germline, CDR1 SQVTM and CDR2 ANQGSEA. The length of the CDR3 is 16 residues. Deletions cut 6 bases from V and 5 bases from J, with 23 bases between. The CDR3 loop reads CSVGPPGHGTNNEQFF. Written as DNA, the CDR3 is TGCAGCGTGGGGCCCCCCGGACACGGAACGAACAATGAGCAGTTCTTC.

This clonotype showed up many times. This rearrangement joins TRBV5-6 to TRBJ1-4; 8 nucleotides agree with TRBD1. Germline V gene sequence: CDR1 SGHDT, CDR2 YYEEEE. J lost 2 bases, V lost 4 bases, and 4 bases had no gene match. This CDR3 comprises 15 residues. The CDR3 here is CASSAQGETNEKLFF. The CDR3 coding sequence is TGTGCCAGCAGCGCACAGGGGGAGACTAATGAAAAACTGTTTTTT. The complete variable domain, with remaining parts taken from reference TRBV5-6 and TRBJ1-4, reads DAGVTQSPTHLIKTRGQQVTLRCSPKSGHDTVSWYQQALGQGPQFIFQYYEEEERQRGNFPDRFSGHQFPNYSSELNVNALLLGDSALYLCASSAQGETNEKLFFGSGTQLSVL.

As concerns this clonotype: Since the CDR3 does not end with the conserved phenylalanine or tryptophan, this likely comes from a read error. The V call is TRBV4-3, the J call TRBJ2-1, with TRBD2 matching over 8 bases. After removal of 0 bases from V and 13 bases from J, the junction contained 11 bases not matched to a gene. The CDR3 length is 15 residues. Per germline, CDR1 LGHNA and CDR2 YSLEER. CDR3 nucleotide sequence: TGCGCCAGCAGCCAAGATGGAAACAGCGGGGGCCAACAGTTCATC. Protein sequence: CASSQDGNSGGQQFI.

V usage is TRBV4-1 and J usage is TRBJ2-1, with no clear D. CDR1 is MGHRA and CDR2 is YSYEKL in the germline V gene. V gave up 4 bases and J gave up 1 base, with 11 bases separating them. CDR3 length: 15 residues. The DNA of the CDR3 is TGCGCCAGCAGCCCGCTGAATCTATCCTACAATGAGCAGTTCTTC. Translated, it gives CASSPLNLSYNEQFF.

This clonotype was seen ten or more times. This rearrangement joins TRBV4-3 to TRBJ2-2; 10 nucleotides agree with TRBD2. V was pared by 0 bases and J by 5 bases, with 9 bases of the junction left unmatched. The CDR3 contains 18 residues. Germline CDR1 is LGHNA and CDR2 is YSLEER. CDR3 protein: CASSQDGASGSRTGELFF. CDR3 in DNA: TGCGCCAGCAGCCAAGATGGGGCTAGCGGGAGCAGGACCGGGGAGCTGTTTTTT.

Of note for this clonotype: This sequence may be a read error, since a much larger clone differs from it by one base. In nucleotides, the CDR3 is TGTGCCAGGAGCCGTGAGGCGGTCTACAATGAGCAGTTCTTC. Translating it yields CARSREAVYNEQFF. The rearrangement uses TRBV12-3 or TRBV12-4 and TRBJ2-1; D remains ambiguous. The germline V and J ends were trimmed by 9 bases and 3 bases, with 15 bases remaining between them. CDR3 length equals 14 residues.

As to this clonotype: Likely a read error: the CDR3 ends without its conserved phenylalanine or tryptophan. The chain employs TRBV5-6 and TRBJ1-2; D not resolved. This CDR3 comprises 13 residues. V was shortened by 9 bases and J by 3 bases, with 15 bases between the two germline ends. The germline gives CDR1 SGHDT, CDR2 YYEEEE. The CDR3 region is CATSIGLYYGYTY. CDR3 DNA: TGTGCCACCAGTATAGGGCTCTACTATGGCTACACCTAC.